These T cell receptor beta chains were read from a single sample in a study of blood T cell repertoires in COVID-19. Profiled with immunoSEQ multiplex PCR; TCRdb holds only in-frame clones, not every one. The sample records roughly 100,000 clones, approximately 80% being singletons. Sequencing input: peripheral blood. The origin of the receptors is a man older than 75 with COVID-19, enrolled during active disease. The CDR3 runs from the conserved cysteine through the conserved F or W. D genes are given only for firm matches. Clone size, where shown, is once, few, many, or a class for clones that have expanded.

TRBV28,TRBJ2-1,.,.,TGTGCCAGCAGTCCTTACGACAGGCTACTAGTCGGGGTTTACAATGAGCAGTTCTTC,CASSPYDRLLVGVYNEQFF
TRBV7-2,TRBJ1-5,.,.,TGTGCCAGCAGCTTTGGCAGGGCCCAGCCCCAGCATTTT,CASSFGRAQPQHF
TRBV19,TRBJ1-5,.,.,TGTGCCAGTAGTATGATAAGGGGGACCCAGCATTTT,CASSMIRGTQHF
TRBV6-1,TRBJ2-1,.,TRBD1,TGTGCCAGCAGTGAAAGGGACAGGGCCGATGAGCAGTTCTTC,CASSERDRADEQFF
TRBV6-5,TRBJ1-2,.,TRBD1,TGTGCCAGCAGTTTCGACAGGGGCTATGGCTACACCTTC,CASSFDRGYGYTF
TRBV15,TRBJ1-3,.,TRBD1,TGTGCCACTAGGACAGGAGGCTCTGGAAACACCATATATTTT,CATRTGGSGNTIYF
TRBV19,TRBJ2-7,few,.,TGTGCCAGTAGTATGCTTGGAGTTTACGAGCAGTACTTC,CASSMLGVYEQYF
TRBV18,TRBJ2-5,.,TRBD2,TGTGCCAGCTCACCTTGGACTAGCGGACTCCAAGAGACCCAGTACTTC,CASSPWTSGLQETQYF
TRBV7-3,TRBJ2-7,.,.,TGTGCCAGCAGCTTATCCCCGCCCGGTAGCGAAGTTCCCTCCGAGCAGTACTTC,CASSLSPPGSEVPSEQYF
TRBV4-1,TRBJ2-4,.,.,TGCGCCAGCAGACCTGGGTTCGGGAACATTCAGTACTTC,CASRPGFGNIQYF
TRBV29-1,TRBJ2-1,.,.,TGCAGCGTTGAAGAGGGATCAGGGTACGATGAGCAGTTCTTC,CSVEEGSGYDEQFF
TRBV18,TRBJ2-1,.,.,TGTGCCAGCTCACCCTCAGGTGGGAGGTACAATGAGCAGTTCTTC,CASSPSGGRYNEQFF
TRBV5-6,TRBJ1-6,.,.,TGTGCCAGCAGCTCACAGGTGTCCGGCTCACCCCTCCACTTT,CASSSQVSGSPLHF
TRBV7-2,TRBJ1-2,.,TRBD1,TGTGCCAGCAGCTTTGACACGGACAGGGACCACTATGGCTACACCTTC,CASSFDTDRDHYGYTF
TRBV5-1,TRBJ2-1,.,TRBD2,TGCGCCAGCAGCCGCGGGACTAGCGGGAGGAAGAATGAGCAGTTCTTC,CASSRGTSGRKNEQFF
TRBV28,TRBJ2-7,.,TRBD1,TGTGCCAGCAACAAACCCGGACAGGTAGCCTACGAGCAGTACTTC,CASNKPGQVAYEQYF
TRBV5-4,TRBJ1-1,.,.,TGTGCCAGCAGCGCGGAGGTATACACTGAAGCTTTCTTT,CASSAEVYTEAFF
TRBV3-1/TRBV3-2,TRBJ2-1,.,.,TGTGCCAGCAGCCAAGGGCACCGCTCCTACAATGAGCAGTTCTTC,CASSQGHRSYNEQFF
TRBV19,TRBJ2-7,once,.,TGTGCCAGTAGTAGGGGGGATGGGACCGACTATGAGCAGTACTTC,CASSRGDGTDYEQYF
TRBV6-5,TRBJ1-1,once,TRBD1,TGTGCCAGCAGCAGACAGGGGAGGGACACTGAAGCTTTCTTT,CASSRQGRDTEAFF
TRBV11-2,TRBJ1-3,.,.,TGTGCCAGCAGCCCCCCCGGCGGGAGCTCTGGAAACACCATATATTTT,CASSPPGGSSGNTIYF
TRBV27,TRBJ2-2,.,TRBD2,TGTGCCAGCAGGGTTAGCGGGTCCACCGGGGAGCTGTTTTTT,CASRVSGSTGELFF